Many counts were recorded for the clone carrying this T cell receptor (beta chain). TCRdb called the 5' RACE reads again in MiXCR, with one record for every CDR3 protein. The sample has approximately 89,000 distinct CDR3 sequences; around 4% are singletons. This entry comes from a study of neurological immune-mediated disorders. This sample's time point: longitudinal time-point 3. Trimming shortened V by 7 bases and J by 3 bases, and 9 bases separated the two germline ends. Germline V CDR1 and CDR2: ENHRY, SYGVKD. This CDR3 comprises 12 residues. V and J are TRBV10-3 and TRBJ1-1, with D perhaps TRBD1 (5 bases). The sequence derives from a woman aged 55-75 years with multiple sclerosis. The sequenced sample was PBMCs. The CDR3 nucleotides are TGTGCCATCAAGGACATTGACACTGAAGCTTTCTTT. Its translation is CAIKDIDTEAFF.